This T cell receptor (beta chain) stems from a study of cytomegalovirus exposure and HLA in healthy donors. With 6 bases clipped from V and 2 bases from J, the junction kept 6 bases outside the gene matches. The CDR3 has 14 amino acids. CDR1 and CDR2 (germline): MDHEN, SYDVKM. It was with 60 Vbeta and 13 Jbeta primers that the PCR ran. Libraries were prepared by immunoSEQ multiplex PCR; TCRdb keeps only in-frame clonotypes and omits some of them. This table holds 150,000 to 200,000 clones, around three quarters found once. The V gene is TRBV28, the J gene TRBJ1-1, with 7 bases matching TRBD1. The TCR originated in a woman between 45 and 60 years old in good health and CMV-seronegative. Sample: PBMCs. Written as DNA, the CDR3 is TGTGCCAGCAGAGCCGGGACAGCTAACACTGAAGCTTTCTTT. Translated: CASRAGTANTEAFF.